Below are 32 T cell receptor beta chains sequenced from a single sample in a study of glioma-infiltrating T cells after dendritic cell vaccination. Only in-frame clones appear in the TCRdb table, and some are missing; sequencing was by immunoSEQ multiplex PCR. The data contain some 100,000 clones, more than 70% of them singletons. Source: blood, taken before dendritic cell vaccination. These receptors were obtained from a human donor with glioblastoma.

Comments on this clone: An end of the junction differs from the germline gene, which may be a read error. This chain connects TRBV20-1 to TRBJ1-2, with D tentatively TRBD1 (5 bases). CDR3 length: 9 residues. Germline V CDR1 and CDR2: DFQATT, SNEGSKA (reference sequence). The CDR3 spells CSASFRGPF. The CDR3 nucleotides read TGCAGTGCTAGTTTTAGGGGCCCGTTC.

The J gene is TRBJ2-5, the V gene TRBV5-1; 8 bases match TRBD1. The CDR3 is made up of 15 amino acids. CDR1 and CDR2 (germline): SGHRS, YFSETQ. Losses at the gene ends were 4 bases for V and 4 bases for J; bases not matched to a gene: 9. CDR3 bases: TGCGCCAGCAGCCGGACAGGGAGCGGATTAGAGACCCAGTACTTC. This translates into CASSRTGSGLETQYF.

The CDR3 sequence: CASSLDTGKTYEQYF. The CDR3 DNA reads TGTGCCAGCAGCTTAGATACAGGTAAAACCTACGAGCAGTACTTC. This rearrangement joins TRBV11-2 to TRBJ2-7; perhaps TRBD1 as D (5 bases). The CDR3 totals 15 residues. Per germline, CDR1 SGHAT and CDR2 FQNNGV. V lost 0 bases and J 2 bases, leaving 11 bases between the germline ends.

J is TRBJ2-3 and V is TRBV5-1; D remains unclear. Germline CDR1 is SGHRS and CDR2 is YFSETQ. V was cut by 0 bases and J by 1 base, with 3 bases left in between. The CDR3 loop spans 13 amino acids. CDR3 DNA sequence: TGCGCCAGCAGCTTGGGCGGCACAGATACGCAGTATTTT. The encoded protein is CASSLGGTDTQYF.

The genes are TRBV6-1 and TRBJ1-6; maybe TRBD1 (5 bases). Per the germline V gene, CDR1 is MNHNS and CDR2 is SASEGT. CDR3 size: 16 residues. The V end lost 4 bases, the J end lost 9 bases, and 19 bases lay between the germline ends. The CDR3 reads CASSAGDPDGGSPLHF. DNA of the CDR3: TGTGCCAGCAGTGCGGGGGACCCGGACGGTGGTTCACCCCTCCACTTT.

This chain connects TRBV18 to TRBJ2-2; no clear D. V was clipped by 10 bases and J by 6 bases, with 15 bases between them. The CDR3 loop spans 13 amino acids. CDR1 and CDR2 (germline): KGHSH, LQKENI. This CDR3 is CATDDSVPGELFF. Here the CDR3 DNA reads TGTGCCACCGACGACTCGGTCCCCGGGGAGCTGTTTTTT.

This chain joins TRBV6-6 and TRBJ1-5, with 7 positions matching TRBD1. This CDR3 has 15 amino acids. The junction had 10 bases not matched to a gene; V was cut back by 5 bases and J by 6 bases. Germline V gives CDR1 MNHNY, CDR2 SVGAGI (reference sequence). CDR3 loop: CASSTDRDLAQPQHF. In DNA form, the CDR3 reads TGTGCCAGCAGTACTGACAGGGATTTGGCTCAGCCCCAGCATTTT.

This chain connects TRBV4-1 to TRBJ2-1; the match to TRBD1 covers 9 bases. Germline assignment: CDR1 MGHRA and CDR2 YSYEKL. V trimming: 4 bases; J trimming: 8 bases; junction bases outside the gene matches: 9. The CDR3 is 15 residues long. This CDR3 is CASSRSRQGGDEQFF. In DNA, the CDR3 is TGCGCCAGCAGCCGTTCCCGACAGGGGGGCGATGAGCAGTTCTTC.

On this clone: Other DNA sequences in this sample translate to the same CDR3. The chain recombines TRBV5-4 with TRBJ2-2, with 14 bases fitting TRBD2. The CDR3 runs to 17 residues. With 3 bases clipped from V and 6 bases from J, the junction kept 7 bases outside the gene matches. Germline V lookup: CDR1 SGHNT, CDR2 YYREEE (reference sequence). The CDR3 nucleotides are TGTGCCAGCAGCTCTGGACTAGCGGGGGGCATTCCCGGGGAGCTGTTTTTT. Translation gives CASSSGLAGGIPGELFF.

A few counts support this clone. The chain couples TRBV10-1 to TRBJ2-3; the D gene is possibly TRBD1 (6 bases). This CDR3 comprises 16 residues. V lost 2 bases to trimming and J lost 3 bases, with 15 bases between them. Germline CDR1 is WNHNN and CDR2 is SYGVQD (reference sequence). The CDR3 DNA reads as TGCGCCAGCAGTGAGCTGGGGGCAATAGGGACAGATACGCAGTATTTT. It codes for CASSELGAIGTDTQYF.

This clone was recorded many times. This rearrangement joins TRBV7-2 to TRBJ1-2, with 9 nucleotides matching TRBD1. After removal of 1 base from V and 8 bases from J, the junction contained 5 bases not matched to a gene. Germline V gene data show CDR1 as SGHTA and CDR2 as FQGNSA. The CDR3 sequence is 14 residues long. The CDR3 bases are TGTGCCAGCAGCTTAGAAGGACAGGGGTGGGGCTACACCTTC. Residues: CASSLEGQGWGYTF. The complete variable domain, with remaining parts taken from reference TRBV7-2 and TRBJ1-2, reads GAGVSQSPSNKVTEKGKDVELRCDPISGHTALYWYRQSLGQGLEFLIYFQGNSAPDKSGLPSDRFSAERTGGSVSTLTIQRTQQEDSAVYLCASSLEGQGWGYTFGSGTRLTVV.

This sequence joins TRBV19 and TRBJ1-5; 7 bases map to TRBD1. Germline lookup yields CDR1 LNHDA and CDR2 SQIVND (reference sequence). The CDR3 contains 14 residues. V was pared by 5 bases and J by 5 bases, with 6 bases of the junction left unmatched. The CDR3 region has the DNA TGTGCCAGTAGTTGGGACACAGGGGATCAGCCCCAGCATTTT. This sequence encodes CASSWDTGDQPQHF.

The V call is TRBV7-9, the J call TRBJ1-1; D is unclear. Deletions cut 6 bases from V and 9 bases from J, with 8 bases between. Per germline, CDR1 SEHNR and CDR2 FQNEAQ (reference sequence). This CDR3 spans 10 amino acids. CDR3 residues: CASSGTQAFF. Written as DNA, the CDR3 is TGTGCCAGCAGTGGCACCCAAGCTTTCTTT.

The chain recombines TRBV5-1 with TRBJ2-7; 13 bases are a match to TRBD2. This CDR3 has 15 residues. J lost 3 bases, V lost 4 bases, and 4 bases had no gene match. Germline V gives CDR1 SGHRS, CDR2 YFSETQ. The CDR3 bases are TGCGCCAGCAGCCCGGGACTAGCGGGGAGCTACGAGCAGTACTTC. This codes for CASSPGLAGSYEQYF. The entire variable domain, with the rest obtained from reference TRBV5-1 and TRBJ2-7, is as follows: KAGVTQTPRYLIKTRGQQVTLSCSPISGHRSVSWYQQTPGQGLQFLFEYFSETQRNKGNFPGRFSGRQFSNSRSEMNVSTLELGDSALYLCASSPGLAGSYEQYFGPGTRLTVT.

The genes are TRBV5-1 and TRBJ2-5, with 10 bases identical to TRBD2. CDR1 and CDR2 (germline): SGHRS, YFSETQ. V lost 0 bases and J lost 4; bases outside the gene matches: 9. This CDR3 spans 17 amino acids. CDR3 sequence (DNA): TGCGCCAGCAGCTTGGAGGGACTAGCGACCGGGGCAGAGACCCAGTACTTC. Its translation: CASSLEGLATGAETQYF.

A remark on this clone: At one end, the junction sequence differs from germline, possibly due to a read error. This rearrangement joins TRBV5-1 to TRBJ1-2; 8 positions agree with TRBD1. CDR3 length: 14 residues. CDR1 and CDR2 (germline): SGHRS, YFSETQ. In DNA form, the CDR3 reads TGCGCCAGCAGCCCTGAAGGGGTCGTGCGACAGGGGCTGTTC. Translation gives CASSPEGVVRQGLF.

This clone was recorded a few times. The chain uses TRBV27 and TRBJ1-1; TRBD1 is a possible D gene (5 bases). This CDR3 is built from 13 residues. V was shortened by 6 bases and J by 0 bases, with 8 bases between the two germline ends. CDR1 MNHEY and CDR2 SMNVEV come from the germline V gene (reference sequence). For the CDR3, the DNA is TGTGCCAGCAGAGCCAGGGTGAACACTGAAGCTTTCTTT. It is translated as CASRARVNTEAFF.

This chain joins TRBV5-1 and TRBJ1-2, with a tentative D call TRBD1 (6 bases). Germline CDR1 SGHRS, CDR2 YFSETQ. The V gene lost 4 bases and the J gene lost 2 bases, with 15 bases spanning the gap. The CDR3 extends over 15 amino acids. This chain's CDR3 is CASSVTLDRNYGYTF. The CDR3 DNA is TGCGCCAGCAGCGTTACCCTGGACAGAAACTATGGCTACACCTTC.

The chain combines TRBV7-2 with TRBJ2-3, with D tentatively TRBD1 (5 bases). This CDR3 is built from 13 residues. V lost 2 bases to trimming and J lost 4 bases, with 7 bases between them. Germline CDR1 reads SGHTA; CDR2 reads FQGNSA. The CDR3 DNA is TGTGCCAGCAGCTTATTGGGGCCAGATACGCAGTATTTT. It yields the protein CASSLLGPDTQYF.

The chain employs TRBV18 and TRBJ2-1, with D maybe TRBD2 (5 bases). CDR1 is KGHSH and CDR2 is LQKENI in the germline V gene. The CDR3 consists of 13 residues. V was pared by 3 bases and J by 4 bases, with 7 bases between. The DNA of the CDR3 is TGTGCCAGCTCACCTCTAGCTTACAATGAGCAGTTCTTC. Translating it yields CASSPLAYNEQFF. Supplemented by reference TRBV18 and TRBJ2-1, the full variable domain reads NAGVMQNPRHLVRRRGQEARLRCSPMKGHSHVYWYRQLPEEGLKFMVYLQKENIIDESGMPKERFSAEFPKEGPSILRIQQVVRGDSAAYFCASSPLAYNEQFFGPGTRLTVL.

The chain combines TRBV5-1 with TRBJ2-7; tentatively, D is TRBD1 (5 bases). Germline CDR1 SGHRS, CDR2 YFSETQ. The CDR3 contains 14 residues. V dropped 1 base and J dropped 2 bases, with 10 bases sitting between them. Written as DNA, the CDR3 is TGCGCCAGCAGCTTGAATCTGGGGCCCTACGAGCAGTACTTC. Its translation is CASSLNLGPYEQYF.

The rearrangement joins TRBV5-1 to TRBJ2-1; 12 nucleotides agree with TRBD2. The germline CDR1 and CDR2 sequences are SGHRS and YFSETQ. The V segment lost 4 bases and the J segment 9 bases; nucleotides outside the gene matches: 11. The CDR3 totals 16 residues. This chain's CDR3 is CASSVTSGSGEAEQFF. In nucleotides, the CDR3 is TGCGCCAGCAGCGTGACTAGCGGGAGCGGGGAGGCTGAGCAGTTCTTC.

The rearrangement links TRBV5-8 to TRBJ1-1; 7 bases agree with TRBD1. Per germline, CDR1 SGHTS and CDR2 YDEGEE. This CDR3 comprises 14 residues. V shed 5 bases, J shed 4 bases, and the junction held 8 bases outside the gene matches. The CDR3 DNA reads TGTGCCAGCAGACGTAATACAGGGGTCACTGAAGCTTTCTTT. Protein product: CASRRNTGVTEAFF.

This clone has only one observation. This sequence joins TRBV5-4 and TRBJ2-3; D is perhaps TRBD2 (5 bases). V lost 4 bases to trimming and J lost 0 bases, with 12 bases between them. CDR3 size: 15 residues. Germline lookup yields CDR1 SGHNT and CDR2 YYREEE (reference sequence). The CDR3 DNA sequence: TGTGCCAGCAGCCTGTCCTCGGGAAGCACAGATACGCAGTATTTT. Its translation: CASSLSSGSTDTQYF.

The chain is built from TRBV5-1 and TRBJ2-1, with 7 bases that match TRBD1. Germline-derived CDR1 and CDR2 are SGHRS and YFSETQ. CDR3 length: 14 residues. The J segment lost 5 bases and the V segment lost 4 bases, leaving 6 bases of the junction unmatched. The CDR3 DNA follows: TGCGCCAGCAGCCAGGGACAGATAGACAATGAGCAGTTCTTC. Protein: CASSQGQIDNEQFF.

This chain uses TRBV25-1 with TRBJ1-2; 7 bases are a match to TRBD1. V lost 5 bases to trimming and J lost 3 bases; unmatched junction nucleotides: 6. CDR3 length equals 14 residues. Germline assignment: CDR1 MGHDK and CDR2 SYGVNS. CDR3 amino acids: CASSRQGGDYGYTF. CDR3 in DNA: TGTGCCAGCAGTCGACAGGGCGGAGACTATGGCTACACCTTC.

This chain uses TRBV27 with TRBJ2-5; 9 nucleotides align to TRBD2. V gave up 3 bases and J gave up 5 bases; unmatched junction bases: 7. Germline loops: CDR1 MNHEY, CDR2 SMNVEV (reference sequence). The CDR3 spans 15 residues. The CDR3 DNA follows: TGTGCCAGCAGTTTCCCCCTAGCGGGGTCTGAGACCCAGTACTTC. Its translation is CASSFPLAGSETQYF.

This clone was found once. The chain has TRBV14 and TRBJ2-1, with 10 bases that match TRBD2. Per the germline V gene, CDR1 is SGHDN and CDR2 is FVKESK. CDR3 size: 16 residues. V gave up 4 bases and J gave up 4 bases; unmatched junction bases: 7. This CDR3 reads CASSPTLAGAYNEQFF. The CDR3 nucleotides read TGTGCCAGCAGCCCCACCCTAGCGGGAGCATACAATGAGCAGTTCTTC.

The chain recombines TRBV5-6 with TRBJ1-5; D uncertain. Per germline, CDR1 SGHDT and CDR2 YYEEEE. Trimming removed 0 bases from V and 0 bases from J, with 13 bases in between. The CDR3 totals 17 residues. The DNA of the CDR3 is TGTGCCAGCAGCTTGGGGGCGTCGGGATATAGCAATCAGCCCCAGCATTTT. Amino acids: CASSLGASGYSNQPQHF.

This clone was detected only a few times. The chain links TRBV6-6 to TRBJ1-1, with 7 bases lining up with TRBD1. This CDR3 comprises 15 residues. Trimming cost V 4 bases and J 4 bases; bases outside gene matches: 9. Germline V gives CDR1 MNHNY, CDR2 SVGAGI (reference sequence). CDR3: CASSSSRGISTEAFF. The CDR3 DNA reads TGTGCCAGCAGTTCAAGCAGGGGGATTAGCACTGAAGCTTTCTTT.

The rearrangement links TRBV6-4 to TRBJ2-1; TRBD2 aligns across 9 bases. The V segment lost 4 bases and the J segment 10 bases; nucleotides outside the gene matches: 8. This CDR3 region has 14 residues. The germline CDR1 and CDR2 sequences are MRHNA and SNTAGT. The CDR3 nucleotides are TGTGCCAGCAGTGTAGCGGGAGTGCCTGGGGAGCAGTTCTTC. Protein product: CASSVAGVPGEQFF.

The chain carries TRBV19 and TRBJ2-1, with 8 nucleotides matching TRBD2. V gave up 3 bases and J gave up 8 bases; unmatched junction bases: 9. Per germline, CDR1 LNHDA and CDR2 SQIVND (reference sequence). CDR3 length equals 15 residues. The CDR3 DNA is TGTGCCAGTAGTATCTTCGTCGGGGGGGACGATGAGCAGTTCTTC. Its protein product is CASSIFVGGDDEQFF.